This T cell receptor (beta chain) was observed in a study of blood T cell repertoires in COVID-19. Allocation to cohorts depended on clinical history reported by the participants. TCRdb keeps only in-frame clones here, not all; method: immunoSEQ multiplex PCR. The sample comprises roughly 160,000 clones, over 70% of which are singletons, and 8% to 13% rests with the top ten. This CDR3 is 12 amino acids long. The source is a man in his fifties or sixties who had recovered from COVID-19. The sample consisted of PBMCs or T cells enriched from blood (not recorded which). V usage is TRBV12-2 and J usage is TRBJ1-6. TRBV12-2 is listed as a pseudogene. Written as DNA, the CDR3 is TGTGCAAGTCGAAGCGGTGATTCACCCCTCCACTTT. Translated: CASRSGDSPLHF.